One and the same sample provided the 16 T cell receptor beta chains below, sequenced in a study of T cell clonotyping in hematopoietic cell transplantation. The table came from immunoSEQ multiplex PCR; TCRdb's copy has only in-frame clones and leaves some out. The repertoire includes roughly 6,100 clones, approximately 31% of them detected once, and 17% sits in the top ten. Sequencing used peripheral blood mononuclear cells, obtained 30 days after allogeneic stem cell transplant. The source is a female patient in her 50s who had an allogeneic stem cell transplant from an unrelated donor, so the T cells may come from the graft donor. Some clones in this sample may be carry-over from other donors' samples.

CDR3 sequence reads: CSVETTKGETQYF. CDR3 sequence (DNA): TGCAGCGTTGAAACAACAAAGGGGGAGACCCAGTACTTC. The chain is built from TRBV29-1 and TRBJ2-5; D may be TRBD1 (5 bases). The CDR3 loop spans 13 amino acids. Trimming removed 2 bases at V and 5 bases at J, with 12 bases between. Germline assignment: CDR1 SQVTM and CDR2 ANQGSEA.

In its sample, this clone is large. The chain couples TRBV27 to TRBJ1-1; D remains ambiguous. Germline lookup yields CDR1 MNHEY and CDR2 SMNVEV (reference sequence). The CDR3 contains 14 residues. Trimming pared 6 bases from V and 1 base from J, leaving 12 bases between. This CDR3 reads CASSLPPPNTEAFF. DNA of the CDR3: TGTGCCAGCAGCCTCCCACCCCCGAACACTGAAGCTTTCTTT.

The chain combines TRBV7-6 with TRBJ1-2; TRBD1 agrees at 8 bases. V trimming: 1 base; J trimming: 1 base; junction bases outside the gene matches: 8. CDR1 and CDR2 from the germline V gene are SGHVS and FNYEAQ. The CDR3 contains 17 residues. The CDR3 protein is CASSLGYQGAHNYGYTF. The CDR3 coding sequence is TGTGCCAGCAGCTTAGGGTACCAGGGGGCGCATAACTATGGCTACACCTTC.

In DNA, the CDR3 is TGTGCCAGCGCAGTGCGGTTTAATTCACCCCTCCACTTT. Translation: CASAVRFNSPLHF. J is TRBJ1-6 and V is TRBV27; no reliable D call. CDR1 is MNHEY, CDR2 SMNVEV, per germline (reference sequence). The CDR3 consists of 13 residues. Deletions cut 8 bases from V and 6 bases from J, with 11 bases between.

The rearrangement joins TRBV6-1 to TRBJ1-2; TRBD1 matches at 7 bases. V shed 2 bases, J shed 4 bases, and the junction held 4 bases outside the gene matches. The CDR3 has 14 residues. Germline V lookup: CDR1 MNHNS, CDR2 SASEGT. The CDR3: CASSESPGGYGYTF. The CDR3 nucleotides are TGTGCCAGCAGTGAATCCCCAGGGGGCTATGGCTACACCTTC.

The CDR3 here is CSVESGDFYNEQFF. The CDR3 DNA is TGCAGCGTTGAATCAGGGGATTTCTACAATGAGCAGTTCTTC. J is TRBJ2-1 and V is TRBV29-1, with D possibly TRBD1 on 6 matching bases. The CDR3 consists of 14 residues. Trimming stripped 2 bases from V and 3 bases from J, with 11 bases between. Germline V gene sequence: CDR1 SQVTM, CDR2 ANQGSEA.

This clone ranks as medium-sized. The rearrangement uses TRBV25-1 and TRBJ2-1, with D perhaps TRBD1 (6 bases). The CDR3 covers 15 residues. V lost 3 bases and J lost 8, with 17 bases in between. The germline V gene encodes CDR1 MGHDK and CDR2 SYGVNS. CDR3: CASSEPLSRGYEQFF. CDR3 DNA sequence: TGTGCCAGCAGTGAGCCTCTTTCCAGGGGTTATGAGCAGTTCTTC.

J is TRBJ1-5 and V is TRBV30; 10 positions match TRBD1. Per the germline V gene, CDR1 is GTSNPN and CDR2 is SVGIG (reference sequence). CDR3 length: 16 residues. V trimming: 2 bases; J trimming: 3 bases; junction bases outside the gene matches: 7. The CDR3 sequence: CAWSPMTGGFNQPQHF. CDR3 in DNA: TGTGCCTGGAGTCCGATGACAGGGGGCTTCAATCAGCCCCAGCATTTT.

This clone is labeled as medium-sized (0.01 to 0.1%). The V and J genes are TRBV7-3 and TRBJ1-2, with 7 bases that match TRBD1. CDR1 is SGHTA, CDR2 FQGTGA, per germline. V was clipped by 5 bases and J by 4 bases; unmatched bases: 16. This CDR3 has 17 amino acids. The CDR3 is CASSPTDRAAGIYGYTF. The CDR3 region has the DNA TGTGCCAGCAGCCCAACCGACAGGGCGGCAGGGATCTATGGCTACACCTTC.

The count of this clone is one. The V gene is TRBV30, the J gene TRBJ2-7, with a weak D call TRBD1 (7 bases). With 2 bases removed from V and 4 bases from J, the gap between germline ends came to 15 bases. The CDR3 consists of 14 residues. Per the germline V gene, CDR1 is GTSNPN and CDR2 is SVGIG (reference sequence). This CDR3 reads CAWSRGDSLYEQYF. The CDR3 coding sequence is TGTGCCTGGAGTAGGGGGGACAGTTTGTACGAGCAGTACTTC. The variable domain in full, with the rest retrieved from reference TRBV30 and TRBJ2-7, is SQTIHQWPATLVQPVGSPLSLECTVEGTSNPNLYWYRQAAGRGLQLLFYSVGIGQISSEVPQNLSASRPQDRQFILSSKKLLLSDSGFYLCAWSRGDSLYEQYFGPGTRLTVT.

The chain combines TRBV30 with TRBJ1-1, with D perhaps matching TRBD1 (5 bases). Per the germline V gene, CDR1 is GTSNPN and CDR2 is SVGIG (reference sequence). Trimming took off 0 bases at V and 10 bases at J, with 12 bases between the two ends. CDR3 length: 12 amino acids. The CDR3 sequence is CAWSVEGRAAFF. CDR3 DNA sequence: TGTGCCTGGAGTGTGGAGGGGAGGGCAGCTTTCTTT.

The chain recombines TRBV6-5 with TRBJ1-6, with unresolved D. Germline-derived CDR1 and CDR2 are MNHEY and SVGAGI. V lost 4 bases, J lost 6 bases, and 16 bases lay in between. This CDR3 comprises 16 residues. The CDR3 DNA reads as TGTGCCAGCAGTTGGTCATCGGAGTATGGTAATTCACCCCTCCACTTT. Protein product: CASSWSSEYGNSPLHF.

This clone was counted between two and nine times. The rearrangement uses TRBV11-1 and TRBJ2-7, with 8 bases that match TRBD1. Germline values: CDR1 SGHAT, CDR2 FQDESV (reference sequence). Trimming took 5 bases from V and 0 from J; bases not matched to a gene: 6. The CDR3 loop spans 15 amino acids. The CDR3 DNA is TGTGCCAGCAGCGAACAGGGGGGAGGCTCCTACGAGCAGTACTTC. It specifies CASSEQGGGSYEQYF.

The rearrangement joins TRBV7-9 to TRBJ2-7; D uncertain. Trimming stripped 1 base from V and 7 bases from J, with 8 bases between. The CDR3 covers 12 residues. CDR1 SEHNR and CDR2 FQNEAQ come from the germline V gene (reference sequence). The CDR3 protein is CASSLGVKEQYF. DNA of the CDR3: TGTGCCAGCAGCTTAGGTGTTAAGGAGCAGTACTTC.

The chain uses TRBV11-3 and TRBJ2-5; perhaps D is TRBD1 or TRBD2 (5 bases each). From germline, CDR1 is SGHNT and CDR2 YENEEA. The CDR3 spans 14 residues. V gave up 5 bases and J gave up 2 bases, with 12 bases separating them. The CDR3: CASSPGAAQETQYF. CDR3 nucleotides: TGTGCCAGCAGCCCCGGGGCTGCTCAAGAGACCCAGTACTTC. The whole variable domain, filled in from reference TRBV11-3 and TRBJ2-5, reads EAGVVQSPRYKIIEKKQPVAFWCNPISGHNTLYWYLQNLGQGPELLIRYENEEAVDDSQLPKDRFSAERLKGVDSTLKIQPAELGDSAVYLCASSPGAAQETQYFGPGTRLLVL.

By its share, this clone is medium-sized. CDR3 in DNA: TGTGCCTGGGGGACACCGACAGATACGCAGTATTTT. Translation gives CAWGTPTDTQYF. The J gene is TRBJ2-3, the V gene TRBV30; D is possibly TRBD1 (6 bases). Trimming removed 5 bases from V and 3 bases from J, with 9 bases in between. CDR3 length equals 12 residues. Germline V CDR1 and CDR2: GTSNPN, SVGIG (reference sequence).